A selection of T cell receptor beta chains follows, all from one sample in a study of blood T cell repertoires in COVID-19. Measured with immunoSEQ multiplex PCR; TCRdb has only the in-frame clones, and not every one. The table has 300,000 to 400,000 clones, approximately 90% seen once. The specimen sequenced was PBMCs or T cells enriched from blood (not recorded which). The receptors originated from a woman aged 25-40 years who had been exposed to COVID-19. The CDR3 runs from the conserved cysteine through the conserved F or W.

V gene: TRBV4-3; J gene: TRBJ1-4; CDR3 protein: CASSQVGDPREKLFF
V gene: TRBV7-9; J gene: TRBJ2-4; CDR3 protein: CASSPTRQNIQYF
V gene: TRBV19; J gene: TRBJ2-7; CDR3 protein: CASSIGRGDYEQYF
V gene: TRBV18; J gene: TRBJ2-7; CDR3 protein: CASGPGQSYEQYF
V gene: TRBV7-9; J gene: TRBJ1-1; CDR3 protein: CASSSRTGPEAFF
V gene: TRBV25-1; J gene: TRBJ2-5; CDR3 protein: CASSELGTSGGKETQYF
V gene: TRBV6-5; J gene: TRBJ1-2; CDR3 protein: CASWGDRGGYTF
V gene: TRBV7-2; J gene: TRBJ1-1; CDR3 protein: CASSSRQGSTEAFF
V gene: TRBV6-4; J gene: TRBJ1-1; CDR3 protein: CASTEQEIEAFF
V gene: TRBV3-1/TRBV3-2; J gene: TRBJ1-2; CDR3 protein: CASSRPYSAGANYGYTF
V gene: TRBV7-9; J gene: TRBJ1-2; CDR3 protein: CASSLGTGLYGYTF
V gene: TRBV5-1; J gene: TRBJ1-3; CDR3 protein: CASSGISGNTIYF
V gene: TRBV5-1; J gene: TRBJ2-2; CDR3 protein: CASSFVPSNTGELFF
V gene: TRBV7-2; J gene: TRBJ2-6; CDR3 protein: CASSRASGANVLTF
V gene: TRBV5-1; J gene: TRBJ1-1; CDR3 protein: CASSLGVWRSEAFF
V gene: TRBV18; J gene: TRBJ1-5; CDR3 protein: CASSPSQGTYQPQHF
V gene: TRBV11-2; J gene: TRBJ2-3; CDR3 protein: CASSLPSGDTDTQYF
V gene: TRBV5-1; J gene: TRBJ1-1; CDR3 protein: CASSLDRGTEAFF
V gene: TRBV2; J gene: TRBJ1-2; CDR3 protein: CASLLPGRNYGYTF
V gene: TRBV5-4; J gene: TRBJ1-4; CDR3 protein: CASSTGVNEKLFF
V gene: TRBV9; J gene: TRBJ1-1; CDR3 protein: CASSGTGSTEAFF
V gene: TRBV19; J gene: TRBJ1-2; CDR3 protein: CASKTPGSLGGYTF
V gene: TRBV2; J gene: TRBJ1-5; CDR3 protein: CASRGTGSNQPQHF
V gene: TRBV15; J gene: TRBJ1-1; CDR3 protein: CATSRATGGAGEAFF
V gene: TRBV6-5; J gene: TRBJ1-1; CDR3 protein: CASSYSTGRNTEAFF
V gene: TRBV9; J gene: TRBJ1-1; CDR3 protein: CASSVVSGAGTEAFF
V gene: TRBV5-4; J gene: TRBJ2-2; CDR3 protein: CASSRFGQKNTGELFF
V gene: TRBV18; J gene: TRBJ1-1; CDR3 protein: CASSLFTGTDNTEAFF
V gene: TRBV13; J gene: TRBJ1-2; CDR3 protein: CASSSTGGLGNYGYTF
V gene: TRBV27; J gene: TRBJ1-1; CDR3 protein: CASSLGGGTEAFF
V gene: TRBV5-1; J gene: TRBJ2-2; CDR3 protein: CASRPTGNTGELFF
V gene: TRBV7-9; J gene: TRBJ1-2; CDR3 protein: CASSPGQFYGYTF
V gene: TRBV5-1; J gene: TRBJ1-1; CDR3 protein: CASRIQGAGTEAFF
V gene: TRBV7-9; J gene: TRBJ2-7; CDR3 protein: CASSSPGYTLEQYF
V gene: TRBV16; J gene: TRBJ1-3; CDR3 protein: CASSDYKGRTSSGNTIYF
V gene: TRBV2; J gene: TRBJ2-1; CDR3 protein: CASSEGSGQFYNEQFF
V gene: TRBV10-3; J gene: TRBJ2-7; CDR3 protein: CAIAGGSGGNYEQYF
V gene: TRBV7-9; J gene: TRBJ2-7; CDR3 protein: CAIGWGDHEQYF
V gene: TRBV18; J gene: TRBJ1-1; CDR3 protein: CASSRDRALMNTEAFF
V gene: TRBV6-4; J gene: TRBJ2-3; CDR3 protein: CASSAAGGTDTQYF
V gene: TRBV18; J gene: TRBJ1-1; CDR3 protein: CASSPSGQGLTEAFF
V gene: TRBV5-1; J gene: TRBJ1-4; CDR3 protein: CASSMQGFREKLFF
V gene: TRBV11-1; J gene: TRBJ1-5; CDR3 protein: CASSPSQPQHF
V gene: TRBV5-1; J gene: TRBJ2-3; CDR3 protein: CASSFFGADTQYF
V gene: TRBV7-8; J gene: TRBJ2-3; CDR3 protein: CASSSHSTDTQYF
V gene: TRBV5-1; J gene: TRBJ2-5; CDR3 protein: CASSWDTKETQYF
V gene: TRBV10-3; J gene: TRBJ1-2; CDR3 protein: CAISDGNYGYTF
V gene: TRBV2; J gene: TRBJ1-1; CDR3 protein: CASRDFTGSWMNTEAFF
V gene: TRBV6-5; J gene: TRBJ2-5; CDR3 protein: CASSYGLAKETQYF
V gene: TRBV5-4; J gene: TRBJ2-2; CDR3 protein: CASSLGAGGTGELFF
V gene: TRBV6-5; J gene: TRBJ1-4; CDR3 protein: CASSSVEGKLFF
V gene: TRBV27; J gene: TRBJ2-7; CDR3 protein: CASRQKMGGGFYEQYF
V gene: TRBV7-9; J gene: TRBJ2-3; CDR3 protein: CASSPIRGNTQYF
V gene: TRBV4-1; J gene: TRBJ1-6; CDR3 protein: CASSQVWPQGNSPLHF
V gene: TRBV7-2; J gene: TRBJ2-3; CDR3 protein: CASTQSGLGTDTQYF
V gene: TRBV6-6; J gene: TRBJ2-1; CDR3 protein: CASSRTGTSGGGEQFF
V gene: TRBV7-9; J gene: TRBJ1-1; CDR3 protein: CASSWRQAMNTEAFF
V gene: TRBV6-1; J gene: TRBJ2-2; CDR3 protein: CASSEGLPELFF
V gene: TRBV10-2; J gene: TRBJ1-2; CDR3 protein: CASKAGNDYGYTF
V gene: TRBV19; J gene: TRBJ2-2; CDR3 protein: CASSTSPGGATGELFF